The 19 T cell receptor beta chains reported below all come from one sample, sequenced in a study of blood T cells in healthy people across ages. A second about 7 to 11 cycle PCR used barcoded and J-beta primers. In TCRdb, the 5' RACE reads were re-called with MiXCR into one record per CDR3 protein. The sample lists roughly 800,000 distinct CDR3 sequences, about 37% occurring once. The material sequenced was blood. Receptors originate from a man between 18 and 35 years old in good health.

This clonotype was detected only a few times. The V call is TRBV25-1, the J call TRBJ1-2; 9 bases map to TRBD1. Germline lookup yields CDR1 MGHDK and CDR2 SYGVNS. V lost 6 bases and J lost 2; bases outside the gene matches: 4. CDR3 length: 14 amino acids. The CDR3 reads CASSADRGNYGYTF. In DNA, the CDR3 is TGTGCCAGCAGCGCGGACAGGGGAAACTATGGCTACACCTTC.

The gene calls are TRBV12-3 or TRBV12-4 and TRBJ1-2; TRBD1 might be the D (5 bases). The CDR3 runs 13 residues. V was pared by 5 bases and J by 4 bases, with 11 bases between. The CDR3 here is CASSAQDTYGYTF. In DNA form, the CDR3 reads TGTGCCAGCAGTGCCCAGGACACCTATGGCTACACCTTC.

The chain joins TRBV7-2 to TRBJ2-1; 12 bases are shared with TRBD2. The V and J ends lost 6 bases and 0 bases, in that order; junction bases with no gene match: 9. Per germline, CDR1 SGHTA and CDR2 FQGNSA. The CDR3 consists of 18 residues. The CDR3 DNA follows: TGTGCCAGCAGACCAGCCCTGACTAGCGGGGGCTCCTACAATGAGCAGTTCTTC. Translated: CASRPALTSGGSYNEQFF.

The sample holds a few counts of this clonotype. V is TRBV7-6 and J is TRBJ1-1, with D tentatively TRBD1 (6 bases). The germline V gene encodes CDR1 SGHVS and CDR2 FNYEAQ. The CDR3 has 13 residues. V was cut by 0 bases and J by 6 bases, with 8 bases left in between. The CDR3 coding sequence is TGTGCCAGCAGCTTAGCGGGGGCGGCTGAAGCTTTCTTT. Its translation: CASSLAGAAEAFF.

The chain uses TRBV7-9 and TRBJ2-1; D perhaps matches TRBD2 (6 bases). Trimming removed 4 bases from V and 13 bases from J, with 20 bases in between. The CDR3 totals 14 residues. Germline V CDR1 and CDR2: SEHNR, FQNEAQ (reference sequence). The CDR3 coding sequence is TGTGCCAGCAGCTCGCGCGGACTAATCGAGTCCCAGTTCTTC. It translates to CASSSRGLIESQFF.

With respect to this clonotype: No conserved phenylalanine or tryptophan is present at the end of the CDR3, so a read error is the likely explanation. The genes are TRBV7-9 and TRBJ1-2; D may be TRBD1 (5 bases). V was pared by 5 bases and J by 7 bases, with 20 bases between. The CDR3 sequence is 15 residues long. CDR1 is SEHNR, CDR2 FQNEAQ, per germline (reference sequence). CDR3 sequence reads: CASSERGGGRSGYTL. The CDR3 nucleotides are TGTGCCAGCAGCGAACGCGGGGGGGGAAGAAGTGGCTACACCTTA.

This clonotype was counted at least ten times. This chain joins TRBV20-1 and TRBJ2-7; 9 bases map to TRBD1. This CDR3 contains 14 residues. Germline-derived CDR1 and CDR2 are DFQATT and SNEGSKA (reference sequence). V gave up 5 bases and J gave up 5 bases; unmatched junction bases: 10. The CDR3 coding sequence is TGCAGTGCTCGAAACAGGGGGCTCGCCGACGAGCAGTACTTC. Its translation: CSARNRGLADEQYF.

The chain uses TRBV20-1 and TRBJ1-1; 7 bases fit TRBD1. This CDR3 region has 14 residues. Trimming at V came to 4 bases and at J to 3 bases, leaving 8 bases not matched to a gene. Germline V gene data show CDR1 as DFQATT and CDR2 as SNEGSKA (reference sequence). This CDR3 reads CSAIWDSRHTEAFF. CDR3 DNA sequence: TGCAGTGCTATCTGGGACAGTCGACACACTGAAGCTTTCTTT.

In its sample, this clonotype was seen a few times. V and J are TRBV20-1 and TRBJ2-4, with TRBD2 as a possible D gene (6 bases). Germline V gives CDR1 DFQATT, CDR2 SNEGSKA (reference sequence). V was trimmed by 5 bases and J by 1 base, leaving 12 bases between them. The CDR3 runs to 14 residues. The CDR3, as DNA: TGCAGTGCTCTGGAGGGTCTGGCCAAAAACATTCAGTACTTC. This translates into CSALEGLAKNIQYF.

This clonotype has a handful of counts. At one end the junction does not follow the germline gene, possibly because of a read error. The V gene is TRBV5-1, the J gene TRBJ2-3; 8 nucleotides align to TRBD1. This CDR3 comprises 15 residues. Germline-derived CDR1 and CDR2 are SGHRS and YFSETQ. In DNA, the CDR3 is TGCGTCAGCAGCTTGCGAGGACAGGGAGCAGATACGCAGTATTTT. Translation: CVSSLRGQGADTQYF.

The V and J genes are TRBV7-2 and TRBJ2-1, with 9 bases fitting TRBD2. Judging by the DNA end, TRBJ2-7 fits better; the J call may be wrong. This CDR3 has 15 amino acids. CDR1 is SGHTA, CDR2 FQGNSA, per germline. CDR3 nucleotides: TGTGCCAGCAGCCGAGGGACTAGCCGTGAGAATGAGCAGTACTTC. It translates to CASSRGTSRENEQYF.

The chain combines TRBV29-1 with TRBJ1-2; the D gene is possibly TRBD1 (6 bases). From germline, CDR1 is SQVTM and CDR2 ANQGSEA. This CDR3 is built from 12 residues. V lost 8 bases to trimming and J lost 3 bases, with 13 bases between them. The CDR3 DNA is TGCAGCACACGGACAGCCGACTATGGCTACACCTTC. Its translation is CSTRTADYGYTF.

The V gene is TRBV2, the J gene TRBJ2-1; TRBD1 matches 8 bases. The germline V gene has CDR1 SNHLY and CDR2 FYNNEI. This CDR3 is 14 amino acids long. Germline trimming cut 5 bases from V and 9 bases from J; bases unmatched to any gene: 9. CDR3 residues: CASSKDRGFVEQFF. The DNA for the CDR3 is TGTGCCAGCAGTAAAGACAGGGGTTTTGTTGAGCAGTTCTTC. Supplemented by reference TRBV2 and TRBJ2-1, the full variable domain reads EPEVTQTPSHQVTQMGQEVILRCVPISNHLYFYWYRQILGQKVEFLVSFYNNEISEKSEIFDDQFSVERPDGSNFTLKIRSTKLEDSAMYFCASSKDRGFVEQFFGPGTRLTVL.

This chain joins TRBV10-3 and TRBJ1-5, with 9 bases that match TRBD1. Germline CDR1 is ENHRY and CDR2 is SYGVKD. Trimming cost V 5 bases and J 6 bases; bases outside gene matches: 5. The CDR3 length is 14 residues. DNA for the CDR3: TGTGCCATCAGTCGGACAGGGGAAAGTCAGCCCCAGCATTTT. This sequence encodes CAISRTGESQPQHF.

The chain employs TRBV7-2 and TRBJ2-4; D is uncertain. The DNA end favors TRBJ2-7, so the J call may be wrong. In germline, CDR1 is SGHTA, CDR2 FQGNSA. This CDR3 spans 12 amino acids. The CDR3 region is CASSTLDCEQYF. CDR3 nucleotides: TGTGCCAGCAGTACCCTAGATTGCGAGCAGTACTTC.

With regard to this clonotype: This may be a read error, as it is one base from a much larger clone. The chain employs TRBV7-9 and TRBJ2-4; possibly TRBD1 or TRBD2 for D (6 bases each). The CDR3 runs 18 residues. Germline CDR1 SEHNR, CDR2 FQNEAQ (reference sequence). The CDR3 region is CAGSPRVTKGGQKNIQYF. Written as DNA, the CDR3 is TGTGCCGGCAGTCCCCGAGTTACTAAGGGAGGACAGAAAAACATTCAGTACTTC.

The gene calls are TRBV29-1 and TRBJ2-6; D perhaps matches TRBD1 (5 bases). Trimming took off 2 bases at V and 3 bases at J, with 17 bases between the two ends. The CDR3 spans 17 residues. Germline V gene lookup returns CDR1 SQVTM and CDR2 ANQGSEA. CDR3 DNA: TGCAGCGTTGAACGTATTGACAGAGCCCATGGGGCCAACGTCCTGACTTTC. Its protein is CSVERIDRAHGANVLTF.

The chain employs TRBV5-1 and TRBJ2-3; 8 positions agree with TRBD2. V lost 3 bases, J lost 2 bases, and 11 bases stayed unmatched. The CDR3 sequence is 17 residues long. Germline values: CDR1 SGHRS, CDR2 YFSETQ. The CDR3 reads CASSWGPAGDLTDTQYF. CDR3 DNA sequence: TGCGCCAGCAGCTGGGGACCAGCGGGGGACCTCACAGATACGCAGTATTTT.

V usage is TRBV7-2 and J usage is TRBJ2-2, with D possibly TRBD2 on 6 matching bases. Germline loops: CDR1 SGHTA, CDR2 FQGNSA. The V gene lost 1 base and the J gene lost 10 bases, with 16 bases spanning the gap. The CDR3 is made up of 15 amino acids. As DNA, the CDR3 is TGTGCCAGCAGCTTAGATAGGACTACTCTCCCGGAGCTGTTTTTT. It codes for CASSLDRTTLPELFF.